Detailed here is one T cell receptor (beta chain). Its target is not known. The data originate from a study of vaccination effects on CD4 cells after COVID-19. Study-level information: Sampling occurred a median 72 days post second dose, range 14 to 241. General study findings and limits: Vaccine- and infection-induced clones showed marked clonal contraction late following vaccination.

In germline, CDR1 is GTSNPN, CDR2 SVGIG (reference sequence). Deletions cut 4 bases from V and 3 bases from J, with 9 bases between. The CDR3 consists of 12 residues. A 10-day culture period preceded the isolation of CD4+ T cells. Participants got two doses of BNT162b2 or mRNA-1273 vaccine. No vaccinee had earlier SARS-CoV-2 infection, and nucleocapsid antibodies were negative. Repertoires were generated with immunoSEQ multiplex PCR, while TCRdb's copy carries only in-frame clones and drops some. Found here are about 73,000 clones, around 73% of them singletons; the top ten hold roughly 2.3%. The sequence was collected from a human donor who received a COVID-19 vaccine. The chain is built from TRBV30 and TRBJ1-1; no reliable D call. Sequencing used CD4+ T cells from PBMCs cultured without peptide, obtained after COVID-19 vaccination. The CDR3: CAWTPGYTEAFF. CDR3 nucleotides: TGTGCCTGGACCCCGGGGTACACTGAAGCTTTCTTT.